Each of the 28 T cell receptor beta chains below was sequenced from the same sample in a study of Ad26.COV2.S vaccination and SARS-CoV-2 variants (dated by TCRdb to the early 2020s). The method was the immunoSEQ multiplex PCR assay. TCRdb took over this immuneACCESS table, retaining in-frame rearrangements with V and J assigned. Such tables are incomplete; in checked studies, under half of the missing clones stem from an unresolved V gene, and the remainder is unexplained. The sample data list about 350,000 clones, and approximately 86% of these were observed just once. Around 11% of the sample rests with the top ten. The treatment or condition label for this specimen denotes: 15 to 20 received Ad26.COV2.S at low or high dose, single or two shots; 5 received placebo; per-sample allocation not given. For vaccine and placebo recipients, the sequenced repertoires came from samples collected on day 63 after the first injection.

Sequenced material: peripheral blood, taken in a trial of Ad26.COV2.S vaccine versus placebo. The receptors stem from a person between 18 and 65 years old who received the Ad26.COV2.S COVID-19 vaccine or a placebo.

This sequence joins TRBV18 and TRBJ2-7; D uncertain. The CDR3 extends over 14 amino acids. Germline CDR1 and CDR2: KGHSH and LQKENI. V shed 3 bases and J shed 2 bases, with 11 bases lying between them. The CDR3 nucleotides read TGTGCCAGCTCACCGGAGATGGGTGCCTACGAGCAGTACTTC. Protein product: CASSPEMGAYEQYF.

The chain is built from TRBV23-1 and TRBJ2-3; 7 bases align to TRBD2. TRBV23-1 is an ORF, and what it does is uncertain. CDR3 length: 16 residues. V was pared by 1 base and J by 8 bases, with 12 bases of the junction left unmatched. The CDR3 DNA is TGCGCCAGCAGTCAATTTTTCAGCGGGACGTGGGGTACGCAGTATTTT. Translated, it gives CASSQFFSGTWGTQYF.

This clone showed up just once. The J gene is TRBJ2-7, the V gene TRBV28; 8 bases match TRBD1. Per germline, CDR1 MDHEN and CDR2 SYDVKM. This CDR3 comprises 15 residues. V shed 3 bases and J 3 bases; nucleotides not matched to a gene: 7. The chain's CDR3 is CASSFGQGPNYEQYF. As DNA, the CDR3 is TGTGCCAGCAGTTTCGGACAGGGCCCGAACTACGAGCAGTACTTC.

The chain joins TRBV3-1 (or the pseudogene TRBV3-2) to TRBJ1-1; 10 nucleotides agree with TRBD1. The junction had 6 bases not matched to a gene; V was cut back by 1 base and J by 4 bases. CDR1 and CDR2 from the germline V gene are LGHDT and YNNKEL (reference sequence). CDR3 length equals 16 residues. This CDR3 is CASSQGTGGLSTEAFF. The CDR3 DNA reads TGTGCCAGCAGCCAAGGGACAGGGGGTTTGAGCACTGAAGCTTTCTTT.

The CDR3 sequence: CASSYRDKAYEQYF. The CDR3 DNA reads TGTGCCAGCAGTTACAGGGACAAAGCCTACGAGCAGTACTTC. The genes are TRBV6-5 and TRBJ2-7, with D possibly TRBD1 on 6 matching bases. CDR3 length: 14 amino acids. Trimming pared 2 bases from V and 2 bases from J, leaving 10 bases between. Germline V lookup: CDR1 MNHEY, CDR2 SVGAGI.

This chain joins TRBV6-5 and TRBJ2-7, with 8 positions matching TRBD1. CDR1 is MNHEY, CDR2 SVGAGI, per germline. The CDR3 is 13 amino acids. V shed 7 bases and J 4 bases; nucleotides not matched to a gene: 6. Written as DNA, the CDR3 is TGTGCCAGCACCTTGGACAGGGATTACGAGCAGTACTTC. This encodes CASTLDRDYEQYF.

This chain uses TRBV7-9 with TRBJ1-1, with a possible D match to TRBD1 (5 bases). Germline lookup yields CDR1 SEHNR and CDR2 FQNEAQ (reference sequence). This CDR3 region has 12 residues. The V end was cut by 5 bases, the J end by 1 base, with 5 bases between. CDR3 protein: CASSQGNTEAFF. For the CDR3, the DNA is TGTGCCAGCAGCCAGGGGAACACTGAAGCTTTCTTT.

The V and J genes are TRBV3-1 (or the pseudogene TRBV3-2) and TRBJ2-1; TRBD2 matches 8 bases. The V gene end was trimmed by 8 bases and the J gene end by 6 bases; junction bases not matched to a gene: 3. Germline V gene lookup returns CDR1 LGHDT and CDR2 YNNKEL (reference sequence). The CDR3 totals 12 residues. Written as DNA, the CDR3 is TGTGCCAGCGCCGGGGGGGGCAATGAGCAGTTCTTC. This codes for CASAGGGNEQFF.

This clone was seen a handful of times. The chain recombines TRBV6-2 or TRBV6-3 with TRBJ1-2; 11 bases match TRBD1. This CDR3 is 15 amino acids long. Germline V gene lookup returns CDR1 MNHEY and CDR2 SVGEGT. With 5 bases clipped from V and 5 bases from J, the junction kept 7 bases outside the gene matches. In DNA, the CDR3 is TGTGCCAGCAGTCCCGGACAGGGGGCTGGGTATGGCTACACCTTC. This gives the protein CASSPGQGAGYGYTF.

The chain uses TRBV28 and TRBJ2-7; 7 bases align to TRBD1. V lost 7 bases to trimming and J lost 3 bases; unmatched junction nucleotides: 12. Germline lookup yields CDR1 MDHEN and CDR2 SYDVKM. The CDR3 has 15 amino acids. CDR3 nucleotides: TGTGCCAGCACGGGATCTCGGACAGGTAGCTACGAGCAGTACTTC. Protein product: CASTGSRTGSYEQYF. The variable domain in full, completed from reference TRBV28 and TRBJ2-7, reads DVKVTQSSRYLVKRTGEKVFLECVQDMDHENMFWYRQDPGLGLRLIYFSYDVKMKEKGDIPEGYSVSREKKERFSLILESASTNQTSMYLCASTGSRTGSYEQYFGPGTRLTVT.

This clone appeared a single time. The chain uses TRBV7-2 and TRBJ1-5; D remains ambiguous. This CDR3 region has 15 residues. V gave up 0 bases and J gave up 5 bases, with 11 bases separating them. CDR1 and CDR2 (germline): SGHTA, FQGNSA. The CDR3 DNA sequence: TGTGCCAGCAGCTTAGCCGGGCCAACAGATCAGCCCCAGCATTTT. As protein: CASSLAGPTDQPQHF.

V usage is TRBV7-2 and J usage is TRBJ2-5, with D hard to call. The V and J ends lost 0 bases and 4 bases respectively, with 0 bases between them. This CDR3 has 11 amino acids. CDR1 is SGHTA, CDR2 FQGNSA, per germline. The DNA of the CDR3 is TGTGCCAGCAGCTTAGCAGAGACCCAGTACTTC. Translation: CASSLAETQYF.

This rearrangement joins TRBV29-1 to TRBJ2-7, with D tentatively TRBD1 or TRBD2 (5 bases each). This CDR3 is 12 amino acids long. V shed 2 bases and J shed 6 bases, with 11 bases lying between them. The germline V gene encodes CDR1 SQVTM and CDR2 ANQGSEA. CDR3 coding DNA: TGCAGCGTTGAACCAGGGACCAGCGAGCAGTACTTC. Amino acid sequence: CSVEPGTSEQYF.

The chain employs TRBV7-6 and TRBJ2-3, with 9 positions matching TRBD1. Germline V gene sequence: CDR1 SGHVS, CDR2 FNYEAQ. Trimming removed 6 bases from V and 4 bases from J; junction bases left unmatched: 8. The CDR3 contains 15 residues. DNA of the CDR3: TGTGCCAGCAGTCGGGGGACAGGGAGTTCAGATACGCAGTATTTT. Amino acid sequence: CASSRGTGSSDTQYF.

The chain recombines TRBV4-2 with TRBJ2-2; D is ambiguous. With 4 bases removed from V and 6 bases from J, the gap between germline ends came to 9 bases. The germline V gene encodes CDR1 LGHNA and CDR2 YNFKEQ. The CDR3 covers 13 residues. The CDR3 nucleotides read TGTGCCAGCAGCCTCAGTGGCCCCGGGGAGCTGTTTTTT. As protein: CASSLSGPGELFF.

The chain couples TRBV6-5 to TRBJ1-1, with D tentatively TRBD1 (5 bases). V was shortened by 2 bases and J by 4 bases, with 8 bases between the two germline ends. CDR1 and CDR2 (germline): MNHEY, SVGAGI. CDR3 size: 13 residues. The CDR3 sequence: CASSYGDLTEAFF. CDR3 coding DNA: TGTGCCAGCAGTTACGGGGACCTCACTGAAGCTTTCTTT.

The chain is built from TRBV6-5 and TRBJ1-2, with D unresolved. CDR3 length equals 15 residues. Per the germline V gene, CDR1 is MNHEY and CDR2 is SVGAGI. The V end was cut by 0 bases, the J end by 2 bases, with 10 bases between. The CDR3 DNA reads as TGTGCCAGCAGTTACTCTAGGGCAGGAAACTATGGCTACACCTTC. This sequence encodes CASSYSRAGNYGYTF.

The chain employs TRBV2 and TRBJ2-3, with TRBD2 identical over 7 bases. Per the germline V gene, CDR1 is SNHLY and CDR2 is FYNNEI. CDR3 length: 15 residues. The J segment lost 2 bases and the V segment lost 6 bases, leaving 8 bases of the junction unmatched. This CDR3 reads CASRPTSDHTDTQYF. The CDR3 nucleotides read TGTGCCAGCAGGCCCACTAGCGACCACACAGATACGCAGTATTTT.

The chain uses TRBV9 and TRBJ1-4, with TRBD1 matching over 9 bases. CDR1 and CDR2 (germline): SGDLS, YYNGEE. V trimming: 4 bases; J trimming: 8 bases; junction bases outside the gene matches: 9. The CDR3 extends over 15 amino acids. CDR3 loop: CASSPGQGIGEKLFF. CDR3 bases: TGTGCCAGCAGCCCCGGACAGGGGATCGGGGAAAAACTGTTTTTT.

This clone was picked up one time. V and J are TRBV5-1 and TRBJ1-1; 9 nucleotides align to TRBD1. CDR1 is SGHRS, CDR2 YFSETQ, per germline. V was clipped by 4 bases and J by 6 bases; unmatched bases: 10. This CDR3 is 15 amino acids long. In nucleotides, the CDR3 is TGCGCCAGCAGCGGCGGGACAGGGTGGAGCGCTGAAGCTTTCTTT. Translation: CASSGGTGWSAEAFF.

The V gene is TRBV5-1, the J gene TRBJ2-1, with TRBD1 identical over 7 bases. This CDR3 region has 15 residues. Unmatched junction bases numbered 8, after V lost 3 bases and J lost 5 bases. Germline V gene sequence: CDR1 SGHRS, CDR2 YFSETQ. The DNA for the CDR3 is TGCGCCAGCAGCTCAACCGGGACAGACAACAATGAGCAGTTCTTC. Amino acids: CASSSTGTDNNEQFF.

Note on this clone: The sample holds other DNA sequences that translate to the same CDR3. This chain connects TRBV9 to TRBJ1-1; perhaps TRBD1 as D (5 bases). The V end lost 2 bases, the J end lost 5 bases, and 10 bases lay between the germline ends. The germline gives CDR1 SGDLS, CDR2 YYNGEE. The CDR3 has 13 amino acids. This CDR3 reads CASSVGDGTEAFF. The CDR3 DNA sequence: TGTGCCAGCAGCGTCGGGGACGGGACTGAAGCTTTCTTT.

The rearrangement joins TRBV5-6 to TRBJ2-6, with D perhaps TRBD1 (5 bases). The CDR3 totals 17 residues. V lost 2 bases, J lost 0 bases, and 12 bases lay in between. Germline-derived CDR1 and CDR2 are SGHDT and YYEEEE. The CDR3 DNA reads TGTGCCAGCAGCTTATGGGGCAGAGACTCTGGGGCCAACGTCCTGACTTTC. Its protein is CASSLWGRDSGANVLTF.

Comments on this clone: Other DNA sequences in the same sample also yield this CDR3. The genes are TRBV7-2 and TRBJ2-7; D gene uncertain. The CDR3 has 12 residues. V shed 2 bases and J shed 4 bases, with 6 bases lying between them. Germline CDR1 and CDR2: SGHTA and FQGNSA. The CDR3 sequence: CASSLSGYEQYF. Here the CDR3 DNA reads TGTGCCAGCAGCTTATCCGGTTACGAGCAGTACTTC.

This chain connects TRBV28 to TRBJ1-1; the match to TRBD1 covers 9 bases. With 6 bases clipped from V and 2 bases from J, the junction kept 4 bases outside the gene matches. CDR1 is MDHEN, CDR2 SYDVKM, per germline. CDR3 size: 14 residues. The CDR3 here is CASRDRGVNTEAFF. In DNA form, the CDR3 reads TGTGCCAGCAGGGACAGGGGCGTTAACACTGAAGCTTTCTTT.

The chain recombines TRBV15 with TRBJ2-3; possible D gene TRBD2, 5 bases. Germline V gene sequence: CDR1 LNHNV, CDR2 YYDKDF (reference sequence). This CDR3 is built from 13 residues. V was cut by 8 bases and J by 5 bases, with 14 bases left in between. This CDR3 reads CATCSAGLDTQYF. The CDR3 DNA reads TGTGCCACCTGTTCGGCGGGCCTAGATACGCAGTATTTT.

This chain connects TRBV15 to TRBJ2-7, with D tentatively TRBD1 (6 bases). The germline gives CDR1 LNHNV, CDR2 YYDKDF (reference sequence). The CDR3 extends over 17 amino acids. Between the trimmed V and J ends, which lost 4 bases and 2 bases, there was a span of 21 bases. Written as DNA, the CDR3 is TGTGCCACCAGCAAGGACCCCAGGGGCCTGAACGCCTACGAGCAGTACTTC. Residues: CATSKDPRGLNAYEQYF.

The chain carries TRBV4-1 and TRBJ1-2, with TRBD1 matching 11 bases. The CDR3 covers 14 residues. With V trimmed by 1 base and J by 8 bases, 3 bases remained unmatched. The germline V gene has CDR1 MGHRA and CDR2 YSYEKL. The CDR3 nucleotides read TGCGCCAGCAGCCAAGGGGGACAGGGGGTAGGCTACACCTTC. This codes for CASSQGGQGVGYTF.